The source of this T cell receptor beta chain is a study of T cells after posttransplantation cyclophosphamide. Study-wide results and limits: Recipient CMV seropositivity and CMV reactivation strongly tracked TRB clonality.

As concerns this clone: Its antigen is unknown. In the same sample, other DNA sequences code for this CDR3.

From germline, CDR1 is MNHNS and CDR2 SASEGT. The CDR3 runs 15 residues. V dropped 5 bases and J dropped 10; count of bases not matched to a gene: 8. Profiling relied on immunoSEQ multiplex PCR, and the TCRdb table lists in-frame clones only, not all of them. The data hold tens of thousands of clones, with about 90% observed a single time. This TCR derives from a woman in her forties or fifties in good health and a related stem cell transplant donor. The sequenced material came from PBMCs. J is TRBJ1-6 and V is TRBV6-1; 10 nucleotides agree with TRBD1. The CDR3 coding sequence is TGTGCCAGCAGTTCCGGGACAGGGGATTACTCACCCCTCCACTTT. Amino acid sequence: CASSSGTGDYSPLHF.